One and the same sample provided the 13 T cell receptor beta chains below, sequenced in a study of cytomegalovirus exposure and HLA in healthy donors. The primer mix had 60 Vbeta and 13 Jbeta primers. Clones were read by immunoSEQ multiplex PCR, and TCRdb kept only the in-frame ones, dropping some. The sample records roughly 180,000 clones, about 81% being singletons. Input material: PBMCs. These receptors all stem from a man between 35 and 55 years old in good health and CMV-seronegative.

The CDR3 sequence is CASSPAGKINHEQYF. The CDR3 DNA reads as TGTGCCAGTAGTCCCGCCGGGAAAATCAATCACGAGCAGTACTTC. The chain recombines TRBV19 with TRBJ2-7, with D perhaps TRBD2 (5 bases). The germline V gene encodes CDR1 LNHDA and CDR2 SQIVND (reference sequence). The ends were cut back, 5 bases at V and 5 bases at J, with 19 bases in the middle. This CDR3 has 15 residues.

The J gene is TRBJ2-5, the V gene TRBV14; D uncertain. The CDR3 contains 13 residues. Germline CDR1 is SGHDN and CDR2 is FVKESK. V was pared by 2 bases and J by 4 bases, with 8 bases between. The DNA for the CDR3 is TGTGCCAGCAGCCAAACTTACCCAGAGACCCAGTACTTC. Translating it yields CASSQTYPETQYF.

The chain has TRBV30 and TRBJ2-5; the D is unclear. From germline, CDR1 is GTSNPN and CDR2 SVGIG (reference sequence). The CDR3 runs to 13 residues. Trimming took off 0 bases at V and 5 bases at J, with 10 bases between the two ends. The CDR3 nucleotides read TGTGCCTGGAGTGTACGGATCAGGGAGACCCAGTACTTC. Translated: CAWSVRIRETQYF.

The rearrangement links TRBV7-3 to TRBJ2-5, with 8 positions matching TRBD1. The CDR3 has 13 residues. Germline lookup yields CDR1 SGHTA and CDR2 FQGTGA. V trimming: 6 bases; J trimming: 6 bases; junction bases outside the gene matches: 6. This CDR3 is CASSFGQGQTQYF. CDR3 DNA sequence: TGTGCCAGCAGTTTCGGACAGGGACAGACCCAGTACTTC. The full variable domain, with the rest looked up from reference TRBV7-3 and TRBJ2-5, is GAGVSQTPSNKVTEKGKYVELRCDPISGHTALYWYRQSLGQGPEFLIYFQGTGAADDSGLPNDRFFAVRPEGSVSTLKIQRTERGDSAVYLCASSFGQGQTQYFGPGTRLLVL.

The genes are TRBV6-1 and TRBJ2-1; 7 nucleotides line up with TRBD1. Looked up from germline, CDR1 is MNHNS and CDR2 is SASEGT. Trimming at V came to 5 bases and at J to 4 bases, leaving 8 bases not matched to a gene. The length of the CDR3 is 15 residues. CDR3 in amino acids: CASSKQGLGYNEQFF. The CDR3 region has the DNA TGTGCCAGCAGTAAACAGGGGTTGGGGTACAATGAGCAGTTCTTC.

This chain joins TRBV4-1 and TRBJ2-7, with D hard to call. The CDR3 spans 12 residues. Trimming took 0 bases from V and 4 from J, leaving 4 bases between them. Germline V gene data show CDR1 as MGHRA and CDR2 as YSYEKL. The CDR3 DNA reads TGCGCCAGCAGCCAAGACCGGTACGAGCAGTACTTC. Translated, it gives CASSQDRYEQYF.

The V gene is TRBV6-5, the J gene TRBJ2-2, with 8 bases lining up with TRBD2. In germline, CDR1 is MNHEY, CDR2 SVGAGI. The CDR3 is 15 residues long. V was clipped by 6 bases and J by 6 bases; unmatched bases: 9. This CDR3 is CASRISGGVPGELFF. DNA for the CDR3: TGTGCCAGCAGGATCTCGGGAGGGGTTCCCGGGGAGCTGTTTTTT.

The chain has TRBV5-1 and TRBJ2-5; 8 bases align to TRBD2. Losses at the gene ends were 0 bases for V and 4 bases for J; bases not matched to a gene: 2. CDR3 size: 14 residues. CDR1 and CDR2 (germline): SGHRS, YFSETQ. Written as DNA, the CDR3 is TGCGCCAGCAGCTTGGGCCTAGCGGGAGAGACCCAGTACTTC. Translating gives CASSLGLAGETQYF.

The gene calls are TRBV6-5 and TRBJ1-1; 8 bases align to TRBD1. Germline CDR1 MNHEY, CDR2 SVGAGI. This CDR3 is built from 15 residues. J lost 4 bases, V lost 1 base, and 5 bases had no gene match. CDR3 coding DNA: TGTGCCAGCAGTTACTTACAGGGGGGTGGCACTGAAGCTTTCTTT. Amino acids: CASSYLQGGGTEAFF.

The chain carries TRBV6-6 and TRBJ1-2, with D perhaps TRBD1 (6 bases). V lost 8 bases, J lost 4 bases, and 11 bases lay in between. The CDR3 has 12 residues. CDR1 is MNHNY, CDR2 SVGAGI, per germline (reference sequence). The CDR3 sequence is CASGGSFYGYTF. The CDR3 nucleotides are TGTGCCAGCGGGGGCAGCTTCTATGGCTACACCTTC.

This chain joins TRBV7-3 and TRBJ2-1, with D maybe TRBD2 (6 bases). The CDR3 loop spans 14 amino acids. The germline V gene encodes CDR1 SGHTA and CDR2 FQGTGA. Trimming left V 5 bases short and J 7 bases short, with 15 bases between. Written as DNA, the CDR3 is TGTGCCAGCAGCGCGGGACTCCCCTTTAATGAGCAGTTCTTC. This sequence encodes CASSAGLPFNEQFF.

The V gene is TRBV18, the J gene TRBJ1-1; 7 bases fit TRBD1. This CDR3 is built from 14 residues. The V and J ends lost 4 bases and 5 bases, in that order; junction bases with no gene match: 7. Per the germline V gene, CDR1 is KGHSH and CDR2 is LQKENI. CDR3 loop: CASSRKPGQTEAFF. CDR3 bases: TGTGCCAGCTCACGTAAGCCGGGACAGACTGAAGCTTTCTTT.

The CDR3 protein is CASSPPPGGNQPQHF. The CDR3 DNA follows: TGTGCCAGCAGCCCCCCCCCAGGGGGCAATCAGCCCCAGCATTTT. The rearrangement links TRBV7-2 to TRBJ1-5; tentative D call: TRBD1 (6 bases). The CDR3 loop spans 15 amino acids. Between the trimmed V and J ends, which lost 5 bases and 2 bases, there was a span of 13 bases. The germline gives CDR1 SGHTA, CDR2 FQGNSA.